The 18 T cell receptor beta chains in this list originate from one sample, sequenced in a study of response to subunit inactivated influenza vaccine. TCRdb redid the calling of the RT-PCR reads with MiXCR, one entry per CDR3 protein. The sample shows about 500,000 distinct CDR3 sequences, approximately 13% of them seen only once. The sample here was PBMCs from blood, taken roughly 47 days after vaccination. Receptors originate from a man in his fifties who received an inactivated influenza vaccine.

This clonotype was counted many times. This chain joins TRBV10-3 and TRBJ2-3; TRBD2 matches 10 bases. There are 17 residues in the CDR3. V lost 3 bases and J lost 0; bases outside the gene matches: 6. Germline V lookup: CDR1 ENHRY, CDR2 SYGVKD. The CDR3 DNA reads as TGTGCCATCAGTGAATCTAGCGGGAGCTCTAGCACAGATACGCAGTATTTT. Translation gives CAISESSGSSSTDTQYF.

This clonotype was observed a handful of times. This chain links TRBV20-1 with TRBJ2-3; D is perhaps TRBD2 (6 bases). CDR1 and CDR2 (germline): DFQATT, SNEGSKA (reference sequence). V was cut by 3 bases and J by 2 bases, with 9 bases left in between. This CDR3 spans 13 amino acids. CDR3 protein: CSASGGITDTQYF. CDR3 in DNA: TGCAGTGCTAGCGGGGGTATCACAGATACGCAGTATTTT.

The chain uses TRBV18 and TRBJ2-1; 9 nucleotides match TRBD2. Germline CDR1 is KGHSH and CDR2 is LQKENI. The CDR3 covers 16 residues. V shed 6 bases, J shed 3 bases, and the junction held 9 bases outside the gene matches. CDR3 in DNA: TGTGCCAGCTCCTGGCAGGGAGCGGGAGGCTACAATGAGCAGTTCTTC. Translation gives CASSWQGAGGYNEQFF.

The chain is built from TRBV7-9 and TRBJ1-1, with TRBD1 identical over 8 bases. Trimming took 1 base from V and 3 from J; bases not matched to a gene: 7. The CDR3 extends over 16 amino acids. The germline gives CDR1 SEHNR, CDR2 FQNEAQ (reference sequence). CDR3 protein: CASSLGVRGQDTEAFF. In DNA, the CDR3 is TGTGCCAGCAGCTTAGGCGTCAGGGGGCAGGACACTGAAGCTTTCTTT.

This clonotype was observed at least ten times. V is TRBV20-1 and J is TRBJ2-3; 7 bases map to TRBD2. V gave up 6 bases and J gave up 0 bases; unmatched junction bases: 6. The V gene's germline CDR1 is DFQATT and CDR2 SNEGSKA (reference sequence). CDR3 length: 14 amino acids. This CDR3 is CSAPGRGSTDTQYF. DNA for the CDR3: TGCAGTGCCCCGGGGCGGGGGAGCACAGATACGCAGTATTTT.

In this sample, this clonotype turned up many times. The chain combines TRBV7-2 with TRBJ1-5; 7 bases are shared with TRBD1. CDR3 length: 15 residues. Germline V lookup: CDR1 SGHTA, CDR2 FQGNSA. Losses at the gene ends were 5 bases for V and 0 bases for J; bases not matched to a gene: 4. As DNA, the CDR3 is TGTGCCAGCAGCCCGACAGGGTATAGCAATCAGCCCCAGCATTTT. Its protein product is CASSPTGYSNQPQHF.

This chain joins TRBV6-5 and TRBJ2-2; no definite D call. Germline values: CDR1 MNHEY, CDR2 SVGAGI. The V and J ends lost 0 bases and 0 bases respectively, with 8 bases between them. The CDR3 loop spans 16 amino acids. The CDR3 loop is CASSYSSGTNTGELFF. The CDR3 region has the DNA TGTGCCAGCAGTTACTCGTCAGGAACGAACACCGGGGAGCTGTTTTTT.

In its sample, this clonotype was seen many times. The chain links TRBV7-9 to TRBJ2-7, with 11 bases fitting TRBD2. CDR1 SEHNR and CDR2 FQNEAQ come from the germline V gene (reference sequence). Trimming at V came to 4 bases and at J to 4 bases, leaving 3 bases not matched to a gene. The CDR3 is 14 amino acids. CDR3 protein: CASSSVAGGYEQYF. CDR3 coding DNA: TGTGCCAGCAGCTCGGTAGCGGGGGGGTACGAGCAGTACTTC. Filled out from reference TRBV7-9 and TRBJ2-7, the complete variable domain reads DTGVSQNPRHKITKRGQNVTFRCDPISEHNRLYWYRQTLGQGPEFLTYFQNEAQLEKSRLLSDRFSAERPKGSFSTLEIQRTEQGDSAMYLCASSSVAGGYEQYFGPGTRLTVT.

This clonotype has more than one count but fewer than ten. The gene calls are TRBV6-5 and TRBJ1-6; no reliable D call. The V end was cut by 4 bases, the J end by 10 bases, with 14 bases between. Germline lookup yields CDR1 MNHEY and CDR2 SVGAGI. The CDR3 length is 14 residues. Here the CDR3 reads CASSWTVKGSPLHF. For the CDR3, the DNA is TGTGCCAGCAGTTGGACGGTCAAGGGCTCACCCCTCCACTTT.

This clonotype has more than one count but fewer than ten. This chain connects TRBV5-5 to TRBJ1-5, with 9 bases fitting TRBD1. The trim removed 4 bases at V and 5 bases at J, leaving 4 bases unmatched. This CDR3 is 14 amino acids long. CDR1 is SGHKS and CDR2 is YYEKEE in the germline V gene (reference sequence). CDR3: CASSDRDRDQPQHF. For the CDR3, the DNA is TGTGCCAGCAGCGACCGGGACAGGGATCAGCCCCAGCATTTT.

This clonotype turned up a few times. The rearrangement joins TRBV4-2 to TRBJ2-1; 8 nucleotides line up with TRBD2. CDR1 and CDR2 from the germline V gene are LGHNA and YNFKEQ. The trim removed 4 bases at V and 9 bases at J, leaving 8 bases unmatched. The CDR3 runs to 14 residues. CDR3 coding DNA: TGTGCCAGCAGCCCGGGACTAGTATCTTCTGAGCAGTTCTTC. Translating it yields CASSPGLVSSEQFF.

V gene TRBV19 combines with J gene TRBJ2-5; a weak D match, TRBD1 (5 bases). The CDR3 contains 13 residues. With 4 bases removed from V and 3 bases from J, the gap between germline ends came to 9 bases. CDR1 is LNHDA and CDR2 is SQIVND in the germline V gene (reference sequence). Here the CDR3 reads CASSKGREETQYF. DNA of the CDR3: TGTGCCAGTAGTAAGGGGCGAGAAGAGACCCAGTACTTC.

This clonotype was observed at least ten times. The chain employs TRBV7-2 and TRBJ2-1; D is possibly TRBD1 (6 bases). The germline gives CDR1 SGHTA, CDR2 FQGNSA. CDR3 length: 17 residues. The V and J ends lost 2 bases and 6 bases respectively, with 20 bases between them. The DNA for the CDR3 is TGTGCCAGCAGCTTAACCTATGGGGGCAGGTCCAGCAATGAGCAGTTCTTC. Its protein product is CASSLTYGGRSSNEQFF.

This clonotype occurred a few times. The chain couples TRBV5-1 to TRBJ2-7, with a tentative D call TRBD2 (6 bases). CDR1 is SGHRS, CDR2 YFSETQ, per germline. V was pared by 4 bases and J by 3 bases, with 11 bases between. The CDR3 length is 13 residues. The CDR3 sequence is CASSAVADYEQYF. CDR3 nucleotide sequence: TGCGCCAGCAGCGCGGTAGCGGACTACGAGCAGTACTTC.

This clonotype was seen only a few times. The rearrangement joins TRBV6-2 or TRBV6-3 to TRBJ1-5; 7 bases align to TRBD1. The germline CDR1 and CDR2 sequences are MNHEY and SVGEGT. The CDR3 loop spans 15 amino acids. V shed 6 bases and J 2 bases; nucleotides not matched to a gene: 7. As DNA, the CDR3 is TGTGCCAGCAGGACAGGGTTTTACGGCAATCAGCCCCAGCATTTT. Its translation is CASRTGFYGNQPQHF.

The chain recombines TRBV5-1 with TRBJ2-5; D possibly corresponds to TRBD2 (5 bases). Looked up from germline, CDR1 is SGHRS and CDR2 is YFSETQ. The CDR3 has 15 residues. With 4 bases removed from V and 1 base from J, the gap between germline ends came to 14 bases. The CDR3 loop is CASSAQASLQETQYF. For the CDR3, the DNA is TGCGCCAGCAGCGCGCAAGCTAGCCTCCAAGAGACCCAGTACTTC. Complete variable domain (other parts from reference TRBV5-1 and TRBJ2-5): KAGVTQTPRYLIKTRGQQVTLSCSPISGHRSVSWYQQTPGQGLQFLFEYFSETQRNKGNFPGRFSGRQFSNSRSEMNVSTLELGDSALYLCASSAQASLQETQYFGPGTRLLVL.

This clonotype was counted many times. The chain links TRBV7-8 to TRBJ1-1; a weak D match, TRBD1 (6 bases). CDR1 and CDR2 (germline): SGHVS, FQNEAQ. This CDR3 contains 12 residues. The V end lost 3 bases, the J end lost 8 bases, and 10 bases lay between the germline ends. The CDR3 region is CASSFYRGEAFF. DNA of the CDR3: TGTGCCAGCAGCTTTTATAGGGGGGAAGCTTTCTTT.

J is TRBJ2-5 and V is TRBV6-2 or TRBV6-3; D is perhaps TRBD2 (7 bases). Trimming removed 4 bases at V and 4 bases at J, with 13 bases between. The CDR3 runs 14 residues. Germline-derived CDR1 and CDR2 are MNHEY and SVGEGT. The CDR3 reads CASSLSGEGETQYF. The CDR3, as DNA: TGTGCCAGCAGTTTGTCAGGGGAGGGAGAGACCCAGTACTTC.